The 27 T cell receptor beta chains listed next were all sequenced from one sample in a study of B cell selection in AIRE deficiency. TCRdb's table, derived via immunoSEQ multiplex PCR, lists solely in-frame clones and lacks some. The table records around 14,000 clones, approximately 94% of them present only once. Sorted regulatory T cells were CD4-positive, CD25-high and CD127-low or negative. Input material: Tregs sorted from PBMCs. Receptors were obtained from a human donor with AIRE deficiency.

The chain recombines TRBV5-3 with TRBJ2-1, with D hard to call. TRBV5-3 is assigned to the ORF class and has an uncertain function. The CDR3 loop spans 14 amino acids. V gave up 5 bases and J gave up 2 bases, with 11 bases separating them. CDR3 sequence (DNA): TGTGCCAGAAGAGTCCAGTGTCCCTACAATGAGCAGTTCTTC. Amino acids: CARRVQCPYNEQFF.

The CDR3 reads CSVEAGSPQAFF. The CDR3 DNA reads TGCAGCGTTGAAGCGGGTTCCCCTCAAGCTTTCTTT. The J gene is TRBJ1-1, the V gene TRBV29-1, with D uncertain. Germline V gives CDR1 SQVTM, CDR2 ANQGSEA. V shed 1 base and J shed 9 bases, with 12 bases lying between them. The CDR3 is 12 residues long.

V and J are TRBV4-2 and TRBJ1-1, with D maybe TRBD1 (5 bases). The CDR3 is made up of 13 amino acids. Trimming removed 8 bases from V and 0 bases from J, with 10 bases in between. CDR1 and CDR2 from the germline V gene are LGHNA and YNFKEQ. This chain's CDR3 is CASGKTVNTEAFF. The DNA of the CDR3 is TGTGCCAGCGGTAAGACAGTGAACACTGAAGCTTTCTTT.

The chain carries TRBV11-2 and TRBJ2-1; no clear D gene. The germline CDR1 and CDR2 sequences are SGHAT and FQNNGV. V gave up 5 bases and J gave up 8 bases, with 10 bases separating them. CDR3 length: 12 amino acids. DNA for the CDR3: TGTGCCAGCAGCCTTAGTTTCTATGAGCAGTTCTTC. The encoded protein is CASSLSFYEQFF.

This CDR3 reads CASSSGTGGNLGETQYF. The CDR3 nucleotides read TGCGCCAGCAGCTCCGGGACAGGGGGGAACCTCGGGGAGACCCAGTACTTC. J is TRBJ2-5 and V is TRBV5-1, with 11 bases fitting TRBD1. Trimming took 3 bases from V and 5 from J; bases not matched to a gene: 12. Germline assignment: CDR1 SGHRS and CDR2 YFSETQ. The CDR3 spans 17 residues.

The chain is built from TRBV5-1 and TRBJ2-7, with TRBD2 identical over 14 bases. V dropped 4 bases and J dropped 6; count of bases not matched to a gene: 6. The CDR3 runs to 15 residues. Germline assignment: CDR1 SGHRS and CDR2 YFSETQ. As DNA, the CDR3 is TGCGCCAGCAGCCCAGGGACTAGCGGGAGTTTCGAGCAGTACTTC. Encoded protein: CASSPGTSGSFEQYF. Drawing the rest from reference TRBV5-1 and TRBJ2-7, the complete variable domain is KAGVTQTPRYLIKTRGQQVTLSCSPISGHRSVSWYQQTPGQGLQFLFEYFSETQRNKGNFPGRFSGRQFSNSRSEMNVSTLELGDSALYLCASSPGTSGSFEQYFGPGTRLTVT.

This CDR3 is CATSRASGGSRSSYNEQFF. In DNA, the CDR3 is TGTGCCACCAGCAGAGCATCTGGGGGAAGCCGGAGCTCCTACAATGAGCAGTTCTTC. J is TRBJ2-1 and V is TRBV15; D possibly matches TRBD1 or TRBD2 (5 bases each). Germline V lookup: CDR1 LNHNV, CDR2 YYDKDF (reference sequence). The germline V and J ends were trimmed by 1 base and 0 bases, with 19 bases remaining between them. This CDR3 region has 19 residues. The full variable domain, its missing parts supplied by reference TRBV15 and TRBJ2-1, is DAMVIQNPRYQVTQFGKPVTLSCSQTLNHNVMYWYQQKSSQAPKLLFHYYDKDFNNEADTPDNFQSRRPNTSFCFLDIRSPGLGDTAMYLCATSRASGGSRSSYNEQFFGPGTRLTVL.

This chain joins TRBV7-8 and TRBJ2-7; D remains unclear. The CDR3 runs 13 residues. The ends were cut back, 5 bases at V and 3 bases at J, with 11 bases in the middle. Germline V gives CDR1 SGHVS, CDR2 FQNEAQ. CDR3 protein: CASSRSGFYEQYF. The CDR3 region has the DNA TGTGCCAGCAGCAGGAGTGGATTCTACGAGCAGTACTTC.

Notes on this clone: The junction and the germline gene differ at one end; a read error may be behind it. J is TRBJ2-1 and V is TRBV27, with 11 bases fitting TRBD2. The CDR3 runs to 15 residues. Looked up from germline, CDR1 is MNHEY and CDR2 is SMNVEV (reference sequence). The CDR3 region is CASSFSGRAYDEQFF. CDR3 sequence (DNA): TGTGCCAGCAGTTTTAGCGGGAGGGCCTACGATGAGCAGTTCTTC.

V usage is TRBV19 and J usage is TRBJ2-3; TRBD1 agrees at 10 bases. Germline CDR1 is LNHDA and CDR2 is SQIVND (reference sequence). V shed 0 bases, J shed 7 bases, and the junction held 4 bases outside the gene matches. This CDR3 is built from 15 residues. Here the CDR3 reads CASSIETGQGYTQYF. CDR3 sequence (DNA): TGTGCCAGTAGTATAGAAACGGGACAGGGGTATACGCAGTATTTT. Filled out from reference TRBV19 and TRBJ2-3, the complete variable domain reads DGGITQSPKYLFRKEGQNVTLSCEQNLNHDAMYWYRQDPGQGLRLIYYSQIVNDFQKGDIAEGYSVSREKKESFPLTVTSAQKNPTAFYLCASSIETGQGYTQYFGPGTRLTVL.

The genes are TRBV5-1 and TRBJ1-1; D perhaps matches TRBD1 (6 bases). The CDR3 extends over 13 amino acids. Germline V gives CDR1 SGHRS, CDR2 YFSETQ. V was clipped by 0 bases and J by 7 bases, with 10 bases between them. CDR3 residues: CASSLDPQGEAFF. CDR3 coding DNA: TGCGCCAGCAGCTTGGATCCACAGGGTGAAGCTTTCTTT.

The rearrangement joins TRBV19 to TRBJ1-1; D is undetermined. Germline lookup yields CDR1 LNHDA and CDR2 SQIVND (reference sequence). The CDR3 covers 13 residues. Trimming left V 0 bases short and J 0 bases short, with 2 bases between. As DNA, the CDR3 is TGTGCCAGTAGTATAGATATGAACACTGAAGCTTTCTTT. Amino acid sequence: CASSIDMNTEAFF. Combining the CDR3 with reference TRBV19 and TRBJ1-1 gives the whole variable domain DGGITQSPKYLFRKEGQNVTLSCEQNLNHDAMYWYRQDPGQGLRLIYYSQIVNDFQKGDIAEGYSVSREKKESFPLTVTSAQKNPTAFYLCASSIDMNTEAFFGQGTRLTVV.

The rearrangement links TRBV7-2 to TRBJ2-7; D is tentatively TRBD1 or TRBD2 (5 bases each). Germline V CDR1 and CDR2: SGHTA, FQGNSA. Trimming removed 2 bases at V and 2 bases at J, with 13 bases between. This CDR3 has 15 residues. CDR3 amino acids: CASSLMGPGAYEQYF. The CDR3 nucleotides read TGTGCCAGCAGCTTAATGGGACCCGGGGCCTACGAGCAGTACTTC.

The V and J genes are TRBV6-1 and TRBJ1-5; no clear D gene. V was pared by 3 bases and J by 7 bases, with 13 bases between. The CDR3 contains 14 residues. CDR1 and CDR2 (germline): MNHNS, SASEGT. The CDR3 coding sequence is TGTGCCAGCAGTGAGTGGAGGTCGGGACAGCCCCAGCATTTT. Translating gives CASSEWRSGQPQHF.

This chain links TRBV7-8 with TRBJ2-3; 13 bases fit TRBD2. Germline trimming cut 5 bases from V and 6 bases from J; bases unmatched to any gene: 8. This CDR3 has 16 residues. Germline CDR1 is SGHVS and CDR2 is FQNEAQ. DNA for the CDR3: TGTGCCAGCAGCCCGAGGACTAGCGGGAGCCGGGATACGCAGTATTTT. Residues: CASSPRTSGSRDTQYF.

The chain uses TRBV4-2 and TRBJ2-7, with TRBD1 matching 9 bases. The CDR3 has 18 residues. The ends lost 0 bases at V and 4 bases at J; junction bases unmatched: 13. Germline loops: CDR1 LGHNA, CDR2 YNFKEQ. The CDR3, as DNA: TGTGCCAGCAGCCAAGACCGACCCGGACAGGGGATAGGATACGAGCAGTACTTC. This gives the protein CASSQDRPGQGIGYEQYF.

As DNA, the CDR3 is TGTGCCAGCAGTCCAATAGCGGGAGGGCCGACCGAGCAGTACTTC. Amino acids: CASSPIAGGPTEQYF. The gene calls are TRBV28 and TRBJ2-7; 11 bases agree with TRBD2. Germline CDR1 is MDHEN and CDR2 is SYDVKM. V trimming: 5 bases; J trimming: 6 bases; junction bases outside the gene matches: 9. CDR3 length equals 15 residues. Based on the CDR3 plus reference TRBV28 and TRBJ2-7, the full variable domain is DVKVTQSSRYLVKRTGEKVFLECVQDMDHENMFWYRQDPGLGLRLIYFSYDVKMKEKGDIPEGYSVSREKKERFSLILESASTNQTSMYLCASSPIAGGPTEQYFGPGTRLTVT.

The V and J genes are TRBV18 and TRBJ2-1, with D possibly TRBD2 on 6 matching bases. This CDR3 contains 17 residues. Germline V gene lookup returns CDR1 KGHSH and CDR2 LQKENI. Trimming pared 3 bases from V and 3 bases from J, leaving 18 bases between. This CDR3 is CASSPRLGGSYYNEQFF. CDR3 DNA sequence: TGTGCCAGCTCACCTCGTTTGGGGGGATCTTACTACAATGAGCAGTTCTTC.

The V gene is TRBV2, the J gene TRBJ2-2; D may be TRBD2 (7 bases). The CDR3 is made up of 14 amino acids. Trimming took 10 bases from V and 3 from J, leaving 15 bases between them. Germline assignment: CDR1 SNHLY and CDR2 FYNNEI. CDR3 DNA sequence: TGTGCCACCATGATGCGGGGGCACACCGGGGAGCTGTTTTTT. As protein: CATMMRGHTGELFF. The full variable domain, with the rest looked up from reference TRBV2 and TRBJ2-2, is EPEVTQTPSHQVTQMGQEVILRCVPISNHLYFYWYRQILGQKVEFLVSFYNNEISEKSEIFDDQFSVERPDGSNFTLKIRSTKLEDSAMYFCATMMRGHTGELFFGEGSRLTVL.

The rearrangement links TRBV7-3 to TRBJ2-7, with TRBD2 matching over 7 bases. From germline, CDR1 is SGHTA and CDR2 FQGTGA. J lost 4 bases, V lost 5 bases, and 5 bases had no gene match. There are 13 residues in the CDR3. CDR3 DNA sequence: TGTGCCAGCAGCCGCGGGAGAGGTTACGAGCAGTACTTC. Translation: CASSRGRGYEQYF. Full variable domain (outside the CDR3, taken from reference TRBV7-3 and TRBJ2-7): GAGVSQTPSNKVTEKGKYVELRCDPISGHTALYWYRQSLGQGPEFLIYFQGTGAADDSGLPNDRFFAVRPEGSVSTLKIQRTERGDSAVYLCASSRGRGYEQYFGPGTRLTVT.

The CDR3 DNA reads TGTGCCAGCAGCCCCAGAGGGACTAGCGGGAGCAATGAGCAGTTCTTC. Amino acid sequence: CASSPRGTSGSNEQFF. This chain connects TRBV7-9 to TRBJ2-1, with 14 bases fitting TRBD2. Germline V gene data show CDR1 as SEHNR and CDR2 as FQNEAQ (reference sequence). Trimming cost V 5 bases and J 6 bases; bases outside gene matches: 6. The CDR3 is 16 residues long.

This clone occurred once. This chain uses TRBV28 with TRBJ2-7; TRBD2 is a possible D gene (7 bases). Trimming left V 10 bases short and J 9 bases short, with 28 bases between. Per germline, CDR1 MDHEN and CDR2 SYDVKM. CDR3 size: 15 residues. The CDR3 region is CATTIRGEGLRGQYF. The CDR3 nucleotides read TGTGCCACCACTATTAGGGGGGAGGGCCTAAGAGGGCAGTACTTC. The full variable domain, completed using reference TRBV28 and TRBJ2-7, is DVKVTQSSRYLVKRTGEKVFLECVQDMDHENMFWYRQDPGLGLRLIYFSYDVKMKEKGDIPEGYSVSREKKERFSLILESASTNQTSMYLCATTIRGEGLRGQYFGPGTRLTVT.

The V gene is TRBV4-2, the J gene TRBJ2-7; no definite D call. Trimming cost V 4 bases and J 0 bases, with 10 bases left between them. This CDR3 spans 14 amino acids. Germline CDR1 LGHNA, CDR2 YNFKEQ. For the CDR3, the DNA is TGTGCCAGCAGCCTAGCCGTGAGCTCCTACGAGCAGTACTTC. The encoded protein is CASSLAVSSYEQYF.

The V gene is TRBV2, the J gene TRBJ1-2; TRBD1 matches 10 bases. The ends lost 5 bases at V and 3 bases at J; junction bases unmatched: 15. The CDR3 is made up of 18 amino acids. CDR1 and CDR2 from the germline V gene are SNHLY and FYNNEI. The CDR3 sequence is CASSSIGTGDGWDYGYTF. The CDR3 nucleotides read TGTGCCAGCAGTTCAATCGGGACAGGGGACGGTTGGGACTATGGCTACACCTTC.

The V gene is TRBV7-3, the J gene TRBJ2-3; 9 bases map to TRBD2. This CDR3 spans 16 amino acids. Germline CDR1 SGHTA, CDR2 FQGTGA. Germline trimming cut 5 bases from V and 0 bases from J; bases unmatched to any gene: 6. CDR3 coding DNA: TGTGCCAGCAGCCCCGTAGCGGGAGCGAGCACAGATACGCAGTATTTT. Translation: CASSPVAGASTDTQYF.

CDR3 sequence reads: CASSPGGVNNYEQYF. The CDR3 region has the DNA TGTGCCAGCTCCCCGGGGGGGGTGAACAACTACGAGCAGTACTTC. The genes are TRBV18 and TRBJ2-7; TRBD2 agrees at 8 bases. The ends lost 6 bases at V and 3 bases at J; junction bases unmatched: 10. This CDR3 spans 15 amino acids. CDR1 and CDR2 from the germline V gene are KGHSH and LQKENI.

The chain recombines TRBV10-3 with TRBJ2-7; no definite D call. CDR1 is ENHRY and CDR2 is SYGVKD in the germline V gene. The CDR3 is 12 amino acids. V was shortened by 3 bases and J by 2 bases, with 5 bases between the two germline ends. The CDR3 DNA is TGTGCCATCAGTGACAGGCCCTACGAGCAGTACTTC. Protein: CAISDRPYEQYF.